This T cell receptor (beta chain) came from a study of cytomegalovirus exposure and HLA in healthy donors. Study background: Most genotyped donors, around 86% of 300 to 400, had Caucasian-associated genetic ancestry. Broader study findings: In terms of immune exposure information, only CMV serostatus was available. In an earlier analysis, in roughly 580 donors, most V segments appeared productive either ~87% or ~30% of the time.

PCR used 60 Vbeta primers and 13 Jbeta primers. Produced via immunoSEQ multiplex PCR; TCRdb's table is partial and in-frame only. The sample includes about 260,000 clones, under 80% of them seen just once. On this clone: The antigen is undetermined.

The sequenced sample consisted of PBMCs. The receptor's source is a female donor in good health and CMV-seronegative.

CDR3 region: CASSRVGELIGEQFF. The CDR3 DNA follows: TGTGCCAGCAGTCGAGTCGGAGAATTAATAGGTGAGCAGTTCTTC. The genes are TRBV6-4 and TRBJ2-1; D is uncertain. V was trimmed by 5 bases and J by 9 bases, leaving 20 bases between them. Germline assignment: CDR1 MRHNA and CDR2 SNTAGT. This CDR3 has 15 amino acids.